These 14 T cell receptor beta chains came from one sample sequenced in a study of blood T cell repertoires in COVID-19. Data came from immunoSEQ multiplex PCR; TCRdb stores just in-frame clones and leaves some out. Here the sample spans approximately 230,000 clones, around 90% being singletons. The source material was peripheral blood. The receptors shown here come from a young man with active or convalescent COVID-19.

This chain links TRBV12-3 or TRBV12-4 with TRBJ1-5; 10 nucleotides line up with TRBD1. This CDR3 contains 13 residues. V lost 6 bases to trimming and J lost 6 bases; unmatched junction nucleotides: 2. CDR3 protein: CASRGQGIQPQHF. The CDR3, as DNA: TGTGCCAGCAGGGGACAGGGGATTCAGCCCCAGCATTTT.

J is TRBJ2-5 and V is TRBV24-1, with D possibly matching TRBD2 (6 bases). The CDR3 sequence is 15 residues long. In germline, CDR1 is KGHDR, CDR2 SFDVKD. Trimming stripped 4 bases from V and 2 bases from J, with 13 bases between. The CDR3 here is CATSDPGTLQETQYF. For the CDR3, the DNA is TGTGCCACCAGTGACCCCGGGACTCTTCAAGAGACCCAGTACTTC.

The chain employs TRBV7-9 and TRBJ1-1; D remains ambiguous. CDR3 length equals 15 residues. The germline V gene has CDR1 SEHNR and CDR2 FQNEAQ (reference sequence). Between the trimmed V and J ends, which lost 7 bases and 2 bases, there was a span of 17 bases. This chain's CDR3 is CASTPLRSGNTEAFF. The CDR3 DNA sequence: TGTGCCAGCACCCCCCTCCGTAGCGGTAACACTGAAGCTTTCTTT.

The gene calls are TRBV21-1 and TRBJ1-4. TRBV21-1 is shown as a pseudogene. The CDR3 length is 16 residues. The CDR3 nucleotides read TGTGCCAGCAGCAAAGGAAAGACTGCAACTAATGAAAAACTGTTTTTT. It encodes CASSKGKTATNEKLFF.

The chain is built from TRBV2 and TRBJ1-2, with D possibly matching TRBD1 (6 bases). Germline CDR1 and CDR2: SNHLY and FYNNEI. This CDR3 is built from 17 residues. V was pared by 3 bases and J by 7 bases, with 24 bases between. The CDR3 DNA reads as TGTGCCAGCAGTGAGGGGGTAGGGACAAAGGGAATCGGTGGCTACACCTTC. Amino acids: CASSEGVGTKGIGGYTF.

This rearrangement joins TRBV7-3 to TRBJ1-1; tentatively, D is TRBD1 (5 bases). The V end lost 6 bases, the J end lost 6 bases, and 20 bases lay between the germline ends. The V gene's germline CDR1 is SGHTA and CDR2 FQGTGA. The CDR3 is made up of 15 amino acids. The CDR3 loop is CASSPFIQGTAEAFF. The CDR3 DNA reads as TGTGCCAGCAGTCCCTTTATCCAGGGAACCGCTGAAGCTTTCTTT.

The gene calls are TRBV5-5 and TRBJ2-7; maybe TRBD1 (5 bases). V was clipped by 4 bases and J by 0 bases, with 11 bases between them. The CDR3 has 14 residues. Germline V gene data show CDR1 as SGHKS and CDR2 as YYEKEE (reference sequence). DNA of the CDR3: TGTGCCAGCAGCAGCTACAGGTCCTCCTACGAGCAGTACTTC. Translating gives CASSSYRSSYEQYF. The variable domain in full, completed from reference TRBV5-5 and TRBJ2-7, reads DAGVTQSPTHLIKTRGQQVTLRCSPISGHKSVSWYQQVLGQGPQFIFQYYEKEERGRGNFPDRFSARQFPNYSSELNVNALLLGDSALYLCASSSYRSSYEQYFGPGTRLTVT.

V and J are TRBV2 and TRBJ2-6; 10 nucleotides line up with TRBD1. There are 17 residues in the CDR3. Germline assignment: CDR1 SNHLY and CDR2 FYNNEI. With 6 bases clipped from V and 0 bases from J, the junction kept 5 bases outside the gene matches. Here the CDR3 reads CASRRQGAPSGANVLTF. The DNA of the CDR3 is TGTGCCAGCAGGCGACAGGGGGCCCCCTCTGGGGCCAACGTCCTGACTTTC.

The gene calls are TRBV6-5 and TRBJ2-7; 10 positions agree with TRBD1. The CDR3 consists of 15 residues. V shed 11 bases, J shed 7 bases, and the junction held 17 bases outside the gene matches. Germline CDR1 MNHEY, CDR2 SVGAGI. The CDR3 DNA sequence: TGTGCCGGAGGTCGGGGGGACAGGGGTTCGCAAGAGCAGTACTTC. It encodes CAGGRGDRGSQEQYF.

This chain joins TRBV13 and TRBJ2-2, with 8 bases aligning to TRBD2. V was clipped by 5 bases and J by 2 bases; unmatched bases: 13. In germline, CDR1 is PRHDT, CDR2 FYEKMQ (reference sequence). This CDR3 spans 18 amino acids. In nucleotides, the CDR3 is TGTGCCAGCAGCCCCCCTTCGAGGACTAGCATTAACACCGGGGAGCTGTTTTTT. Amino acids: CASSPPSRTSINTGELFF.

This chain connects TRBV11-2 to TRBJ1-2; 7 bases map to TRBD1. CDR1 is SGHAT, CDR2 FQNNGV, per germline. This CDR3 spans 16 amino acids. J gave up 0 bases and V 3 bases, and 7 bases lay outside the gene matches. Here the CDR3 DNA reads TGTGCCAGCAGCTTGGAGGGGGCGATAGCTAACTATGGCTACACCTTC. Protein sequence: CASSLEGAIANYGYTF.

The chain recombines TRBV6-2 or TRBV6-3 with TRBJ2-7, with a weak D call TRBD2 (6 bases). The CDR3 sequence is 13 residues long. The V end was cut by 0 bases, the J end by 6 bases, with 9 bases between. CDR1 and CDR2 (germline): MNHEY, SVGEGT. Here the CDR3 DNA reads TGTGCCAGCAGTTACTCGCGGGGTGGCGAGCAGTACTTC. This translates into CASSYSRGGEQYF.

The gene calls are TRBV7-3 and TRBJ2-3; perhaps TRBD2 as D (5 bases). Germline CDR1 SGHTA, CDR2 FQGTGA. The CDR3 is made up of 15 amino acids. Trimming took off 0 bases at V and 0 bases at J, with 7 bases between the two ends. The CDR3 DNA follows: TGTGCCAGCAGCTTAACCGGGGTTAGCACAGATACGCAGTATTTT. Translated, it gives CASSLTGVSTDTQYF.

The chain recombines TRBV24-1 with TRBJ2-5; no firm D call. CDR1 is KGHDR and CDR2 is SFDVKD in the germline V gene. There are 12 residues in the CDR3. Trimming took 2 bases from V and 2 from J, leaving 2 bases between them. The CDR3 spells CATSDSQETQYF. DNA of the CDR3: TGTGCCACCAGTGATTCGCAAGAGACCCAGTACTTC.